Below, 18 T cell receptor beta chains from the same sample are listed, as sequenced in a study of blood T cells in healthy people across ages. The authors ran a second PCR of 7 to 11 cycles using a sample-barcoded 5' primer and a J-beta primer mix. A single record per CDR3 protein comes from TCRdb applying MiXCR to the 5' RACE reads. The sample lists hundreds of thousands of distinct CDR3 sequences, roughly two fifths occurring once. Sample: blood. Receptor source: an elderly man in good health.

J is TRBJ1-5 and V is TRBV7-9; D is undetermined. V was cut by 1 base and J by 5 bases, with 6 bases left in between. Germline values: CDR1 SEHNR, CDR2 FQNEAQ (reference sequence). The CDR3 runs to 13 residues. The CDR3 nucleotides are TGTGCCAGCAGCTTAGACGAGTATCAGCCCCAGCATTTT. Its translation is CASSLDEYQPQHF.

The chain combines TRBV19 with TRBJ1-5; 7 positions match TRBD1. CDR3 length: 15 residues. Per the germline V gene, CDR1 is LNHDA and CDR2 is SQIVND (reference sequence). Unmatched junction bases numbered 12, after V lost 9 bases and J lost 4 bases. The CDR3 DNA follows: TGTGCCAGCAGAGCCCCCGGACAGGATAATCAGCCCCAGCATTTT. It specifies CASRAPGQDNQPQHF.

The V and J genes are TRBV10-3 and TRBJ1-1; 9 bases fit TRBD1. V gave up 6 bases and J gave up 4 bases; unmatched junction bases: 9. The CDR3 sequence is 15 residues long. The germline gives CDR1 ENHRY, CDR2 SYGVKD. CDR3 sequence reads: CAIRGQGVMSTEAFF. The CDR3 bases are TGTGCCATCAGGGGACAGGGAGTTATGAGCACTGAAGCTTTCTTT.

This clonotype was seen more than once but under ten times. J is TRBJ1-1 and V is TRBV7-2, with 11 bases identical to TRBD1. The J segment lost 7 bases and the V segment lost 1 base, leaving 2 bases of the junction unmatched. Per germline, CDR1 SGHTA and CDR2 FQGNSA. The CDR3 loop spans 14 amino acids. The CDR3 coding sequence is TGTGCCAGCAGCTTAGAGGGACAGGGGGGTGAAGCTTTCTTT. Its protein is CASSLEGQGGEAFF.

The chain joins TRBV2 to TRBJ1-6; no definite D call. CDR1 and CDR2 from the germline V gene are SNHLY and FYNNEI. Trimming cost V 2 bases and J 0 bases, with 8 bases left between them. The CDR3 runs 16 residues. The CDR3 region is CASSEYGLSYNSPLHF. In nucleotides, the CDR3 is TGTGCCAGCAGTGAATACGGCCTCTCCTATAATTCACCCCTCCACTTT.

This chain joins TRBV5-6 and TRBJ2-1; 7 nucleotides line up with TRBD2. The CDR3 totals 15 residues. V dropped 1 base and J dropped 8; count of bases not matched to a gene: 9. Per the germline V gene, CDR1 is SGHDT and CDR2 is YYEEEE. Here the CDR3 reads CASSLRGGPSDEQFF. CDR3 coding DNA: TGTGCCAGCAGCTTGCGGGGAGGGCCGTCAGATGAGCAGTTCTTC.

Notes on this clonotype: This clone may be a read error of a much larger clone one base away. This sequence joins TRBV6-2 or TRBV6-3 and TRBJ2-4; D not certain. The end of the DNA fits TRBJ2-7 better, so the J call may be wrong. Germline V CDR1 and CDR2: MNHEY, SVGEGT. The CDR3 runs 14 residues. CDR3 in DNA: TGTGCCGGCAGTTACCTTGGAGAGCACTACGAGCAGTACTTC. Translated: CAGSYLGEHYEQYF.

This clonotype has just a few counts. V and J are TRBV7-2 and TRBJ2-4, with D tentatively TRBD2 (6 bases). Germline V CDR1 and CDR2: SGHTA, FQGNSA. V lost 3 bases and J lost 0, with 12 bases in between. The length of the CDR3 is 16 residues. The CDR3 is CASSFSGVLAKNIQYF. CDR3 nucleotides: TGTGCCAGCAGCTTTAGCGGAGTTTTAGCCAAAAACATTCAGTACTTC.

This clonotype was seen at least ten times. The V and J genes are TRBV5-5 and TRBJ2-5, with TRBD2 as a possible D gene (5 bases). The CDR3 contains 16 residues. Per the germline V gene, CDR1 is SGHKS and CDR2 is YYEKEE (reference sequence). Trimming took 3 bases from V and 4 from J, leaving 19 bases between them. The CDR3 nucleotides are TGTGCCAGCAGCTCAGCATTAGAGGCGGGTGGAGAGACCCAGTACTTC. This sequence encodes CASSSALEAGGETQYF.

Note on this clonotype: At one of its ends the junction is not consistent with the germline gene, which may arise from a read error. The chain has TRBV27 and TRBJ2-3; 8 bases map to TRBD2. This CDR3 has 16 amino acids. Germline CDR1 reads MNHEY; CDR2 reads SMNVEV (reference sequence). CDR3 protein: CASSLARTSPQDAQYF. The DNA of the CDR3 is TGTGCCAGCAGTCTGGCTCGGACTAGCCCACAAGATGCGCAGTATTTT.

A remark on this clonotype: This clone may be a read error of a much larger clone one base away. The chain recombines TRBV29-1 with TRBJ2-7; D is tentatively TRBD1 or TRBD2 (7 bases each). Trimming removed 6 bases at V and 2 bases at J, with 14 bases between. CDR3 size: 13 residues. Germline V gene lookup returns CDR1 SQVTM and CDR2 ANQGSEA. The CDR3 DNA reads TGCAGCGTCCCACAGGGGAGGGCCTACGAGCAGTACTTC. Translation: CSVPQGRAYEQYF.

This clonotype has more than one count but fewer than ten. The genes are TRBV11-1 and TRBJ2-7; D remains ambiguous. Germline V gene sequence: CDR1 SGHAT, CDR2 FQDESV (reference sequence). V was shortened by 4 bases and J by 0 bases, with 7 bases between the two germline ends. The CDR3 has 13 amino acids. The CDR3 loop is CASSWRSSYEQYF. CDR3 DNA: TGTGCCAGCAGCTGGCGGAGCTCCTACGAGCAGTACTTC.

This clonotype has just a few counts. The chain is built from TRBV20-1 and TRBJ2-3; 11 nucleotides match TRBD2. J gave up 3 bases and V 6 bases, and 14 bases lay outside the gene matches. Germline CDR1 reads DFQATT; CDR2 reads SNEGSKA (reference sequence). The CDR3 contains 17 residues. CDR3: CSANSISGTSGTDTQYF. The CDR3 DNA is TGCAGTGCCAACAGCATTTCCGGGACTAGCGGAACAGATACGCAGTATTTT.

The chain is built from TRBV6-1 and TRBJ1-5; possible D gene TRBD1, 6 bases. Germline CDR1 is MNHNS and CDR2 is SASEGT. The CDR3 sequence is 12 residues long. V was shortened by 11 bases and J by 5 bases, with 13 bases between the two germline ends. The CDR3 sequence is CASSGEHQPQHF. For the CDR3, the DNA is TGTGCCTCATCAGGGGAACATCAGCCCCAGCATTTT.

This clonotype appeared a few times. This chain uses TRBV21-1 with TRBJ2-7; the table's D call TRBD1 went unverified against the DNA. TRBV21-1 is a pseudogene locus. The CDR3 length is 17 residues. CDR3 bases: TGTGCCAGCACGACCCACTCTGGAGGGGGTTCTGGCTACGAGCAGTACTTC. Translating it yields CASTTHSGGGSGYEQYF.

This clonotype was picked up a small number of times. This sequence joins TRBV24-1 and TRBJ2-3, with 9 bases identical to TRBD2. The CDR3 is made up of 15 amino acids. J was trimmed by 2 bases and V by 4 bases; bases with no gene match: 3. Germline lookup yields CDR1 KGHDR and CDR2 SFDVKD. This chain's CDR3 is CATSDLAGTTDTQYF. The CDR3 DNA is TGTGCCACCAGTGACCTAGCGGGGACCACAGATACGCAGTATTTT.

This clonotype was counted only a few times. The V gene is TRBV25-1, the J gene TRBJ2-4; 8 bases match TRBD1. Judging by the DNA end, TRBJ2-7 fits better; the J call may be wrong. The CDR3 has 12 residues. The germline V gene has CDR1 MGHDK and CDR2 SYGVNS. CDR3 sequence: CASRTGAYEQYF. CDR3 DNA sequence: TGTGCCAGCAGGACAGGGGCTTACGAGCAGTACTTC.

The chain links TRBV5-5 to TRBJ2-5; 12 bases line up with TRBD1. Per germline, CDR1 SGHKS and CDR2 YYEKEE (reference sequence). This CDR3 contains 14 residues. Trimming took 5 bases from V and 11 from J; bases not matched to a gene: 10. The CDR3 reads CASSRDRGPNEQYF. As DNA, the CDR3 is TGTGCCAGCAGTCGGGACAGGGGGCCCAATGAGCAGTACTTC.